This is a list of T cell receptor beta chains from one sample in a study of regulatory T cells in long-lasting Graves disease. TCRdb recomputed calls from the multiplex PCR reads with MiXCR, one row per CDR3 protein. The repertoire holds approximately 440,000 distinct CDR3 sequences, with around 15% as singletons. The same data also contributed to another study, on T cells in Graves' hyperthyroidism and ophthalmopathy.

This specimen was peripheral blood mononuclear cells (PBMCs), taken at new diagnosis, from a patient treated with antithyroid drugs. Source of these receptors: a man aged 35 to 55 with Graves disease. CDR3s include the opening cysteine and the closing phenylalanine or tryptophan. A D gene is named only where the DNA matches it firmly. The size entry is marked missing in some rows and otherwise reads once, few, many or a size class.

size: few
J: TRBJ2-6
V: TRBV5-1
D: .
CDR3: CASSSVSGANVLTF
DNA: TGTGCCAGCAGCTCGGTCTCTGGGGCCAACGTCCTGACTTTC

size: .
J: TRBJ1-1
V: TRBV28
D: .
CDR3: CASSLYAMHTEAFF
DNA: TGTGCCAGCAGTTTATATGCTATGCACACTGAAGCTTTCTTT

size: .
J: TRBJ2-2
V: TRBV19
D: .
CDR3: CASSMWGSNTGELFF
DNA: TGTGCCAGTAGTATGTGGGGTTCAAACACCGGGGAGCTGTTTTTT

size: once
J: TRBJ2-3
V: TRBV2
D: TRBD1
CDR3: CASSEALRTGPDTQYF
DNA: TGTGCCAGCAGTGAAGCGCTACGGACAGGGCCGGATACGCAGTATTTT

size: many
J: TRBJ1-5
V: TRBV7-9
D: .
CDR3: CASSLGTDQPQHF
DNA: TGTGCCAGCAGCCTGGGGACCGATCAGCCCCAGCATTTT

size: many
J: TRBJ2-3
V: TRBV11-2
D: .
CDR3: CASSFNTGTSERTDTQYF
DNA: TGTGCCAGCAGCTTCAATACGGGGACCTCCGAGAGGACAGATACGCAGTATTTT

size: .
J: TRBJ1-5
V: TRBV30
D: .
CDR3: CAWTPTGANQPQHF
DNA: TGTGCCTGGACCCCGACGGGGGCAAATCAGCCCCAGCATTTT

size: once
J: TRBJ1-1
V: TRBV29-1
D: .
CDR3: CSVDGRGTGTEAFF
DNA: TGCAGCGTTGACGGCAGGGGTACGGGCACTGAAGCTTTCTTT

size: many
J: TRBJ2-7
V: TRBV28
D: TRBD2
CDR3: CASSRTSGQNYEQYF
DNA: TGTGCCAGCAGCCGAACTAGCGGACAAAACTACGAGCAGTACTTC

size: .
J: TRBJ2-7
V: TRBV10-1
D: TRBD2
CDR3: CASSSSGRAFYEQYF
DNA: TGCGCCAGCAGTTCAAGCGGGAGGGCATTCTACGAGCAGTACTTC

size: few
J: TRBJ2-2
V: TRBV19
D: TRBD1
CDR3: CASTRTGVDGELFF
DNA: TGTGCCAGTACTCGGACAGGGGTGGACGGGGAGCTGTTTTTT

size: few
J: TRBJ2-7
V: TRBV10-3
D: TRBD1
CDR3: CAIGKGALGEQYF
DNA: TGTGCCATCGGGAAGGGGGCTTTGGGCGAGCAGTACTTC

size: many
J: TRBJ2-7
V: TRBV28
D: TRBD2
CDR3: CASSPAGVKNYEQYF
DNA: TGTGCCAGCAGTCCAGCGGGAGTCAAGAACTACGAGCAGTACTTC

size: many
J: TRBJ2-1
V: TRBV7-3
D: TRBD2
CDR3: CASSYTGGSYNEQFF
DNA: TGTGCCAGCAGCTACACAGGCGGGAGCTACAATGAGCAGTTCTTC

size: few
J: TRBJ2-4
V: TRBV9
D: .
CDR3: CASSTPGVHKNIQYF
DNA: TGTGCCAGCAGCACACCGGGCGTCCACAAAAACATTCAGTACTTC

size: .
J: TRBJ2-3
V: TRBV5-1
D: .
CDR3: CASSVAPDTQYF
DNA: TGCGCCAGCAGCGTGGCCCCAGATACGCAGTATTTT

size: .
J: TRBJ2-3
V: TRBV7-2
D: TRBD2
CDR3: CASSRTGGVRQYF
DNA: TGTGCCAGCAGTCGGACGGGGGGGGTGAGGCAGTATTTT

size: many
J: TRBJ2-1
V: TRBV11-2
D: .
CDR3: CASSGQLVNEQFF
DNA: TGTGCCAGCAGCGGACAACTAGTAAATGAGCAGTTCTTC

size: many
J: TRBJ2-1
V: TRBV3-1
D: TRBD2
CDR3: CASSQAGSSGRPYNEQFF
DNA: TGTGCCAGCAGCCAAGCAGGATCTAGCGGGAGGCCCTACAATGAGCAGTTCTTC

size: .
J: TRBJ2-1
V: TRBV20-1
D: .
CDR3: CSAKKNGGGTYNEQFF
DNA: TGCAGTGCAAAAAAGAACGGCGGCGGAACCTACAATGAGCAGTTCTTC

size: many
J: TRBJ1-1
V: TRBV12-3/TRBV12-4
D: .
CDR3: CASRRDRNTEAFF
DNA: TGTGCCAGCAGGAGAGACAGGAACACTGAAGCTTTCTTT

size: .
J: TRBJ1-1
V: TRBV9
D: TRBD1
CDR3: CASSPEGTAVNTEAFF
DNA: TGTGCCAGCAGCCCCGAGGGGACAGCAGTGAACACTGAAGCTTTCTTT

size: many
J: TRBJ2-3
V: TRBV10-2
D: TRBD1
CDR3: CASSDDRGEGPDTQYF
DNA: TGCGCCAGCAGTGATGACAGGGGCGAAGGTCCAGATACGCAGTATTTT

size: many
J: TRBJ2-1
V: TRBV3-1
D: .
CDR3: CASSAKGTGSSYNEQFF
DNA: TGTGCCAGCAGTGCCAAAGGTACCGGAAGCTCCTACAATGAGCAGTTCTTC

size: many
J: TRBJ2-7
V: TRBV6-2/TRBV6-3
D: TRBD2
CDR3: CASSVPGLAGEGYEQYF
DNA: TGTGCCAGCAGTGTTCCGGGACTAGCGGGAGAGGGGTACGAGCAGTACTTC

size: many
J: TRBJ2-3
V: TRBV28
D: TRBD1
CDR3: CASSSPATGTDTQYF
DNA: TGTGCCAGCAGTTCGCCCGCGACAGGGACAGATACGCAGTATTTT

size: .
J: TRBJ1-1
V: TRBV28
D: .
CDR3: CASSLSGRGIQGTEAFF
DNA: TGTGCCAGCAGTTTATCCGGCAGGGGAATTCAAGGCACTGAAGCTTTCTTT

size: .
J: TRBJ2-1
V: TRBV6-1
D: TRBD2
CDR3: CARLAGGLNEQFF
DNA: TGTGCCAGGCTAGCGGGAGGGCTCAATGAGCAGTTCTTC

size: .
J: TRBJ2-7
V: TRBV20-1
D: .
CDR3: CSASIGDSYEQYF
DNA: TGCAGTGCTAGCATCGGAGACTCCTACGAGCAGTACTTC

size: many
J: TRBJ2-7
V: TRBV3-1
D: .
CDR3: CASSQETGRQYF
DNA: TGTGCCAGCAGCCAAGAGACGGGGCGGCAGTACTTC

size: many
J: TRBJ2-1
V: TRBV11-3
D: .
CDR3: CASSLGPSSNEQFF
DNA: TGTGCCAGCAGCTTAGGTCCTAGCAGCAATGAGCAGTTCTTC

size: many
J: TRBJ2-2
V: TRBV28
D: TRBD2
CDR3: CASSLLAGGYPGELFF
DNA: TGTGCCAGCAGTTTGCTAGCGGGAGGGTACCCCGGGGAGCTGTTTTTT

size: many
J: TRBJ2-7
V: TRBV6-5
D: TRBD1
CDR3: CASSLTGTGVYEQYF
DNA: TGTGCCAGCAGTTTAACCGGGACAGGGGTCTACGAGCAGTACTTC

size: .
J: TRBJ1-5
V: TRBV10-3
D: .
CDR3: CAISEGLYNQPQHF
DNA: TGTGCCATCAGTGAAGGCCTATACAATCAGCCCCAGCATTTT

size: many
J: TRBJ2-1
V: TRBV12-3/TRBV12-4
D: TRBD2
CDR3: CASSRAGGGFNEQFF
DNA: TGTGCCAGCAGCCGAGCGGGAGGGGGTTTCAATGAGCAGTTCTTC

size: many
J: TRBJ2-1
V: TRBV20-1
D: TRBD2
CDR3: CSARPLAENEQFF
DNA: TGCAGTGCTAGACCCCTAGCGGAGAATGAGCAGTTCTTC

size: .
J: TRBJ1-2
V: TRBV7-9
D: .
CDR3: CASSLFLDGYTF
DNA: TGTGCCAGCAGCTTATTTTTAGATGGCTACACCTTC

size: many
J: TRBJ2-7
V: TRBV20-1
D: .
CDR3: CSAPNLAGSSYEQYF
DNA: TGCAGTGCCCCAAACCTAGCAGGGAGCTCCTACGAGCAGTACTTC

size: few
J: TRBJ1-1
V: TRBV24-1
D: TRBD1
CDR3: CATRDRGTTEAFF
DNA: TGTGCCACCAGAGACAGGGGGACCACTGAAGCTTTCTTT

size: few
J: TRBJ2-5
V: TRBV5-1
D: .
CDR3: CASSLALGKETQYF
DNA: TGCGCCAGCAGCTTGGCCCTGGGTAAAGAGACCCAGTACTTC

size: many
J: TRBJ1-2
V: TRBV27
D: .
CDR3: CASSSQGLGTGYTF
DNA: TGTGCCAGCAGTTCGCAGGGTTTAGGGACTGGCTACACCTTC

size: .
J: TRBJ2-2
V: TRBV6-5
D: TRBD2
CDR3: CASSYVLAPPPGELFF
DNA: TGTGCCAGCAGTTACGTACTAGCGCCCCCCCCCGGGGAGCTGTTTTTT

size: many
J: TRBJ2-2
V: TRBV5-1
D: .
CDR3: CASSSGTPNTGELFF
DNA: TGCGCCAGCAGCTCCGGGACACCGAACACCGGGGAGCTGTTTTTT

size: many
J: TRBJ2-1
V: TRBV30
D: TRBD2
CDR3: CAWSVLGGRASYNEQFF
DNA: TGTGCCTGGAGTGTACTTGGCGGGAGGGCCTCCTACAATGAGCAGTTCTTC

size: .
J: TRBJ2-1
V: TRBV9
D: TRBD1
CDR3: CAYGQEGRGLVNEQFF
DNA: TGTGCCTACGGACAGGAGGGCAGGGGGCTGGTCAATGAGCAGTTCTTC

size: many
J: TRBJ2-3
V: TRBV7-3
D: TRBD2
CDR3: CASSSAGGPTDTQYF
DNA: TGTGCCAGCAGCTCCGCGGGAGGGCCGACAGATACGCAGTATTTT

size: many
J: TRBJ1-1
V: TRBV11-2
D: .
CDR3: CASSSTPNTEAFF
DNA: TGTGCCAGCAGCTCAACACCGAACACTGAAGCTTTCTTT

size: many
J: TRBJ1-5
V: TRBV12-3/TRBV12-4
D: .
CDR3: CASSPQGGGRPQHF
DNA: TGTGCCAGCAGCCCACAGGGAGGAGGTCGGCCCCAGCATTTT

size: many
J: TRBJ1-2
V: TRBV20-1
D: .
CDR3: CSASDGYNYGYTF
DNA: TGCAGTGCAAGCGACGGGTATAACTATGGCTACACCTTC

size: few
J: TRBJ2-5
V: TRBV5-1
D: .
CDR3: CASSWGTLQETQYF
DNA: TGCGCCAGCAGCTGGGGGACATTACAAGAGACCCAGTACTTC

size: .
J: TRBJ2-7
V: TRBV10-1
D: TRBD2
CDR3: CASSPSSGYEQYF
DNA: TGCGCCAGCAGTCCCAGTAGCGGGTACGAGCAGTACTTC

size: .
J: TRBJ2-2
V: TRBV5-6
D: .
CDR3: CASSTGPTGELFF
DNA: TGTGCCAGCAGCACGGGACCTACCGGGGAGCTGTTTTTT

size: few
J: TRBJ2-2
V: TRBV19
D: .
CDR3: CASGRGVGGGLFF
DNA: TGTGCCAGTGGCAGGGGGGTAGGCGGGGGGCTGTTTTTT